A single sample gave rise to the 19 T cell receptor beta chains below, sequenced in a study of glioma-infiltrating T cells. Using RNA template, CDR3s of TCR alpha and beta were amplified with iRepertoire arm-PCR. Each CDR3 protein gets one entry after TCRdb re-called the multiplex PCR reads with MiXCR. Among more than 110,000 distinct CDR3 sequences listed, more than 35% were seen once. Sequencing was performed on glioma tissue, nonneoplastic brain tissue, or PBMCs (not recorded which). These receptors all come from a human donor with low-grade glioma or glioblastoma, undergoing nonglioma brain surgery, or in good health (not recorded which).

This clonotype was detected only a few times. The chain employs TRBV20-1 and TRBJ1-5, with D maybe TRBD1 (6 bases). V was pared by 5 bases and J by 7 bases, with 15 bases between. Looked up from germline, CDR1 is DFQATT and CDR2 is SNEGSKA (reference sequence). The CDR3 has 13 amino acids. The CDR3 region has the DNA TGCAGTGCTTTACAGGGTACCTTCCAGCCCCAGCATTTT. Encoded protein: CSALQGTFQPQHF.

The genes are TRBV27 and TRBJ2-7, with D possibly TRBD2 on 5 matching bases. V lost 6 bases and J 2 bases, leaving 14 bases between the germline ends. The CDR3 length is 14 residues. Looked up from germline, CDR1 is MNHEY and CDR2 is SMNVEV (reference sequence). Here the CDR3 reads CASREDYLAYEQYF. The CDR3 DNA sequence: TGTGCCAGCAGAGAAGACTACTTAGCCTACGAGCAGTACTTC.

As for this clonotype: It is likely a read error, because the conserved phenylalanine at the end of the CDR3 is missing. The V gene is TRBV6-2 or TRBV6-3, the J gene TRBJ2-7, with 7 bases fitting TRBD1. CDR1 and CDR2 (germline): MNHEY, SVGEGT. V was pared by 5 bases and J by 7 bases, with 5 bases of the junction left unmatched. The CDR3 length is 12 residues. The CDR3 region is CASSVTGREQYL. The DNA of the CDR3 is TGTGCCAGCAGTGTGACAGGGAGAGAGCAGTACCTC.

This clonotype was seen at least ten times. The gene calls are TRBV6-1 and TRBJ1-5, with D unclear. CDR1 and CDR2 from the germline V gene are MNHNS and SASEGT. V was shortened by 10 bases and J by 1 base, with 11 bases between the two germline ends. The CDR3 length is 13 residues. The CDR3 sequence: CATSWGSNQPQHF. The CDR3, as DNA: TGTGCCACCTCCTGGGGAAGCAATCAGCCCCAGCATTTT.

This chain connects TRBV12-3 or TRBV12-4 to TRBJ1-4; D remains unclear. Trimming shortened V by 2 bases and J by 3 bases, and 10 bases separated the two germline ends. CDR3 length: 15 amino acids. The CDR3 sequence is CASSLRRQANEKLFF. CDR3 nucleotides: TGTGCCAGCAGTTTAAGGCGGCAGGCTAATGAAAAACTGTTTTTT.

As concerns this clonotype: This may come from a read error, since a much larger clone is one base off. This chain uses TRBV2 with TRBJ1-4; D unclear. The germline V gene has CDR1 SNHLY and CDR2 FYNNEI. The CDR3 extends over 12 amino acids. CDR3 DNA sequence: TGTGCCAGCAAGCGGAATAATAAAAAACTGTTTTTT. Translated: CASKRNNKKLFF. Full variable domain (rest looked up from reference TRBV2 and TRBJ1-4): EPEVTQTPSHQVTQMGQEVILRCVPISNHLYFYWYRQILGQKVEFLVSFYNNEISEKSEIFDDQFSVERPDGSNFTLKIRSTKLEDSAMYFCASKRNNKKLFFGSGTQLSVL.

The chain employs TRBV3-1 and TRBJ2-3; 10 bases agree with TRBD2. Germline V gene lookup returns CDR1 LGHDT and CDR2 YNNKEL (reference sequence). The junction had 6 bases not matched to a gene; V was cut back by 4 bases and J by 2 bases. The CDR3 is 16 residues long. In DNA form, the CDR3 reads TGTGCCAGCAGCCCCCTCCTAGCGGGGGCCACAGATACGCAGTATTTT. Translating it yields CASSPLLAGATDTQYF.

Many counts were recorded for this clonotype. The chain has TRBV4-3 and TRBJ1-1; the D gene is possibly TRBD1 (6 bases). The CDR3 is 12 amino acids. Trimming pared 0 bases from V and 11 bases from J, leaving 10 bases between. The germline V gene encodes CDR1 LGHNA and CDR2 YSLEER. This CDR3 reads CASSQDLQGAFF. CDR3 nucleotides: TGCGCCAGCAGCCAAGATCTTCAGGGGGCTTTCTTT.

This clonotype was counted between two and nine times. The V call is TRBV6-2 or TRBV6-3, the J call TRBJ1-2; weak D call: TRBD1 (5 bases). The ends were cut back, 11 bases at V and 2 bases at J, with 15 bases in the middle. Germline V gene sequence: CDR1 MNHEY, CDR2 SVGEGT. The CDR3 runs to 13 residues. The CDR3 loop reads CAGRTGENYGYTF. Written as DNA, the CDR3 is TGTGCCGGAAGAACAGGAGAGAACTATGGCTACACCTTC.

This clonotype was observed many times. This sequence joins TRBV20-1 and TRBJ1-5; D is uncertain. CDR3 length: 12 residues. CDR1 and CDR2 (germline): DFQATT, SNEGSKA (reference sequence). V lost 3 bases and J 6 bases, leaving 9 bases between the germline ends. CDR3 residues: CSASRASQPQHF. DNA of the CDR3: TGCAGTGCTAGTAGGGCCTCTCAGCCCCAGCATTTT.

This clonotype was counted ten times or more. The chain has TRBV6-1 and TRBJ1-6; 7 bases are shared with TRBD1. From germline, CDR1 is MNHNS and CDR2 SASEGT. This CDR3 spans 14 amino acids. V lost 5 bases and J lost 7; bases outside the gene matches: 5. The CDR3 nucleotides are TGTGCCAGCAGTTCGCGGACAGGAAATTCACCCCTCCACTTT. Translation gives CASSSRTGNSPLHF.

This clonotype has a handful of counts. V usage is TRBV18 and J usage is TRBJ2-5; perhaps TRBD1 as D (6 bases). In germline, CDR1 is KGHSH, CDR2 LQKENI. Trimming removed 0 bases from V and 3 bases from J, with 8 bases in between. The CDR3 runs 14 residues. The CDR3 nucleotides read TGTGCCAGCTCACCACCACAGGGTAAAGAGACCCAGTACTTC. Translation gives CASSPPQGKETQYF.

This clonotype was seen a few times. The gene calls are TRBV10-3 and TRBJ1-1, with D possibly matching TRBD1 (5 bases). The V and J ends lost 6 bases and 1 base respectively, with 12 bases between them. The germline V gene encodes CDR1 ENHRY and CDR2 SYGVKD. The CDR3 is 14 amino acids. The DNA of the CDR3 is TGTGCCATCAGGCCCCAGGGTAAGAACACTGAAGCTTTCTTT. As protein: CAIRPQGKNTEAFF.

This clonotype appeared a few times. The CDR3 spells CASSLLAEGSYNEQFF. The CDR3, as DNA: TGTGCCAGCAGTCTACTAGCGGAGGGCTCCTACAATGAGCAGTTCTTC. This chain links TRBV6-1 with TRBJ2-1; 8 nucleotides match TRBD2. J gave up 0 bases and V 5 bases, and 6 bases lay outside the gene matches. This CDR3 region has 16 residues. CDR1 and CDR2 (germline): MNHNS, SASEGT.

The sample holds many counts of this clonotype. The chain recombines TRBV28 with TRBJ2-7, with D unresolved. The V gene lost 3 bases and the J gene lost 5 bases, with 8 bases spanning the gap. The CDR3 spans 12 residues. Germline lookup yields CDR1 MDHEN and CDR2 SYDVKM. This CDR3 is CASSFRTDEQYF. Here the CDR3 DNA reads TGTGCCAGCAGTTTTAGGACCGACGAGCAGTACTTC.

This clonotype was seen a handful of times. The chain carries TRBV7-2 and TRBJ2-7; perhaps TRBD1 as D (5 bases). Per the germline V gene, CDR1 is SGHTA and CDR2 is FQGNSA. The V end lost 3 bases, the J end lost 5 bases, and 14 bases lay between the germline ends. There are 14 residues in the CDR3. The CDR3 sequence: CASSFSLTGHEQYF. The CDR3 bases are TGTGCCAGCAGCTTCAGTCTAACAGGCCACGAGCAGTACTTC.

V gene TRBV3-1 combines with J gene TRBJ1-1; 10 bases are a match to TRBD1. The CDR3 has 14 residues. Germline V gives CDR1 LGHDT, CDR2 YNNKEL (reference sequence). J was trimmed by 5 bases and V by 4 bases; bases with no gene match: 4. DNA of the CDR3: TGTGCCAGCAGCCGCGGACAGGGGGGGACTGAAGCTTTCTTT. Translation: CASSRGQGGTEAFF.

The rearrangement links TRBV28 to TRBJ2-1; TRBD1 matches 7 bases. V lost 8 bases and J lost 5; bases outside the gene matches: 3. The CDR3 loop spans 12 amino acids. CDR1 and CDR2 (germline): MDHEN, SYDVKM. Here the CDR3 reads CASYRGNNEQFF. In nucleotides, the CDR3 is TGTGCCAGCTACAGGGGCAACAATGAGCAGTTCTTC.

This clonotype occurred a few times. V and J are TRBV3-1 and TRBJ2-1; D not certain. The CDR3 extends over 12 amino acids. V was cut by 1 base and J by 4 bases, with 2 bases left in between. The V gene's germline CDR1 is LGHDT and CDR2 YNNKEL (reference sequence). The CDR3 reads CASSQVYNEQFF. CDR3 in DNA: TGTGCCAGCAGCCAAGTTTACAATGAGCAGTTCTTC.